This TCR beta chain was sequenced in a study of Graves' ophthalmopathy and Graves' hyperthyroidism. Study results and caveats: The model forecast ophthalmopathy progression, reaching under 71% sensitivity and around 75% specificity. Detection in blood was also observed for most expanded thyroid clonotypes above 0.001 frequency.

This clonotype was counted ten times or more. As yet, its antigen is unknown. Using RNA transcripts, the TCR beta CDR3 regions were amplified. HTBI primers served in a first-round RT-PCR, which a second-round multiplex PCR followed. TCRdb passed the multiplex PCR reads through MiXCR, listing each CDR3 protein once. The sample contains about 500,000 distinct CDR3 sequences, 35% to 40% of which appear only once. Sequencing used peripheral blood or thyroid tissue (not recorded which). The sequence was obtained from an adult man with Graves' hyperthyroidism.

The CDR3 spells CSVEWGMNTEAFF. The DNA for the CDR3 is TGCAGCGTTGAATGGGGAATGAACACTGAAGCTTTCTTT. V usage is TRBV29-1 and J usage is TRBJ1-1, with D unclear. Looked up from germline, CDR1 is SQVTM and CDR2 is ANQGSEA. The CDR3 covers 13 residues. Trimming took off 2 bases at V and 0 bases at J, with 7 bases between the two ends. Filled out from reference TRBV29-1 and TRBJ1-1, the complete variable domain reads SAVISQKPSRDICQRGTSLTIQCQVDSQVTMMFWYRQQPGQSLTLIATANQGSEATYESGFVIDKFPISRPNLTFSTLTVSNMSPEDSSIYLCSVEWGMNTEAFFGQGTRLTVV.